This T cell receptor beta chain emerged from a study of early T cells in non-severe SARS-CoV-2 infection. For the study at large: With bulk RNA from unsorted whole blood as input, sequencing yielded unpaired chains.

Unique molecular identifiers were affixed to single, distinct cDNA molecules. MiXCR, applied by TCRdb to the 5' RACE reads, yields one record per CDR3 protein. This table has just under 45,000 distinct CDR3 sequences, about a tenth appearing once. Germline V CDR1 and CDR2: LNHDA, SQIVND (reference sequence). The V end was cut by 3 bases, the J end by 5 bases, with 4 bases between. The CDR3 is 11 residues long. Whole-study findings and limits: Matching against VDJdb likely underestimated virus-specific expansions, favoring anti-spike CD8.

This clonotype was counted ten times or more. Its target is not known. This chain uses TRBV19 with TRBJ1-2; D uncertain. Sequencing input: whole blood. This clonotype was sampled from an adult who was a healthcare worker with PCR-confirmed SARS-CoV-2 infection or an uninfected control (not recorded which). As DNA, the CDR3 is TGTGCCAGTAGTATCTGGTATGGCTACACCTTC. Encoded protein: CASSIWYGYTF. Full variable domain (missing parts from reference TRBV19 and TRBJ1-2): DGGITQSPKYLFRKEGQNVTLSCEQNLNHDAMYWYRQDPGQGLRLIYYSQIVNDFQKGDIAEGYSVSREKKESFPLTVTSAQKNPTAFYLCASSIWYGYTFGSGTRLTVV.